This T cell receptor (beta chain) is drawn from a study of blood T cell repertoires in COVID-19. In the study overall: Samples taken during acute and convalescent COVID-19 were collected in the United States, Italy and Spain. The analysed material was cDNA or gDNA that came from T cells, B-cell-depleted T cells, or PBMCs.

Original handling: Nucleated cell counts were estimated from reference gene primer amplification. Some clones are missing from TCRdb's copy, which holds only in-frame ones; the method was immunoSEQ multiplex PCR. The DNA gave D and trimming, while V, J and clone size come from that table. The data show more than 70,000 clones, with roughly 90% seen just once and roughly 0.78% held by the top ten. The CDR3 runs 15 residues. The J segment lost 4 bases and the V segment lost 4 bases, leaving 5 bases of the junction unmatched. Germline values: CDR1 KGHSH, CDR2 LQKENI. The chain joins TRBV18 to TRBJ2-1, with 9 nucleotides matching TRBD1. The sequence derives from an elderly woman with acute or convalescent COVID-19. Source material: peripheral blood. CDR3 loop: CASSHPGQGYNEQFF. CDR3 coding DNA: TGTGCCAGCTCACACCCGGGACAGGGATACAATGAGCAGTTCTTC.